These 22 T cell receptor beta chains were sequenced from one sample in a study of T cells in Graves' hyperthyroidism and ophthalmopathy. RNA transcripts yielded amplified TCR beta CDR3 regions. HTBI primers drove first-round RT-PCR of the TCR CDR3. Using its own MiXCR run on the multiplex PCR reads, TCRdb lists one record per CDR3 protein. The sample lists about 360,000 distinct CDR3 sequences; roughly 25% were seen once. Material for sequencing was blood. These receptors were collected from a man aged 45-60 years with Graves' hyperthyroidism.

The chain links TRBV12-3 or TRBV12-4 to TRBJ2-2, with D unclear. Deletions cut 0 bases from V and 6 bases from J, with 8 bases between. There are 14 residues in the CDR3. CDR3 bases: TGTGCCAGCAGTTTAGCGCTCGGAGCCGGGGAGCTGTTTTTT. Its protein product is CASSLALGAGELFF.

The chain combines TRBV15 with TRBJ1-5; D is perhaps TRBD1 (6 bases). The CDR3 sequence is 13 residues long. Germline loops: CDR1 LNHNV, CDR2 YYDKDF (reference sequence). V lost 3 bases and J lost 7, with 10 bases in between. CDR3 in amino acids: CATSSTGNQPQHF. The CDR3 nucleotides read TGTGCCACCAGCAGTACAGGGAACCAGCCCCAGCATTTT.

This clonotype has a handful of counts. V gene TRBV6-2 or TRBV6-3 combines with J gene TRBJ2-2; D is unclear. CDR1 is MNHEY and CDR2 is SVGEGT in the germline V gene. This CDR3 has 13 amino acids. The ends were cut back, 0 bases at V and 4 bases at J, with 3 bases in the middle. DNA of the CDR3: TGTGCCAGCAGTTACTCGTTCACCGGGGAGCTGTTTTTT. Translated, it gives CASSYSFTGELFF.

V usage is TRBV18 and J usage is TRBJ1-1, with D possibly matching TRBD1 (5 bases). This CDR3 has 16 residues. Germline loops: CDR1 KGHSH, CDR2 LQKENI. Trimming took off 6 bases at V and 1 base at J, with 18 bases between the two ends. CDR3 loop: CASSYEGTLSNTEAFF. The DNA of the CDR3 is TGTGCCAGCTCGTATGAGGGGACCCTTTCGAACACTGAAGCTTTCTTT. Full variable domain (missing parts from reference TRBV18 and TRBJ1-1): NAGVMQNPRHLVRRRGQEARLRCSPMKGHSHVYWYRQLPEEGLKFMVYLQKENIIDESGMPKERFSAEFPKEGPSILRIQQVVRGDSAAYFCASSYEGTLSNTEAFFGQGTRLTVV.

The gene calls are TRBV5-1 and TRBJ2-1; possibly TRBD2 for D (6 bases). The V end lost 4 bases, the J end lost 5 bases, and 16 bases lay between the germline ends. The germline gives CDR1 SGHRS, CDR2 YFSETQ. The CDR3 runs 15 residues. The CDR3 spells CASSQTSTANNEQFF. The DNA for the CDR3 is TGCGCCAGCAGCCAAACTAGCACCGCCAACAATGAGCAGTTCTTC. The complete variable domain, with remaining parts taken from reference TRBV5-1 and TRBJ2-1, reads KAGVTQTPRYLIKTRGQQVTLSCSPISGHRSVSWYQQTPGQGLQFLFEYFSETQRNKGNFPGRFSGRQFSNSRSEMNVSTLELGDSALYLCASSQTSTANNEQFFGPGTRLTVL.

This clonotype came up many times. The rearrangement uses TRBV28 and TRBJ1-1; 7 bases map to TRBD1. The V gene end was trimmed by 5 bases and the J gene end by 11 bases; junction bases not matched to a gene: 14. Per germline, CDR1 MDHEN and CDR2 SYDVKM. This CDR3 comprises 14 residues. As DNA, the CDR3 is TGTGCCAGCAGTCTGACAGGGATGAACGGAGGGGCTTTCTTT. Its protein product is CASSLTGMNGGAFF.

This rearrangement joins TRBV19 to TRBJ1-5, with D tentatively TRBD1 (6 bases). Trimming pared 3 bases from V and 3 bases from J, leaving 12 bases between. Germline-derived CDR1 and CDR2 are LNHDA and SQIVND (reference sequence). The CDR3 covers 15 residues. CDR3 residues: CASSMGGLVNQPQHF. The CDR3, as DNA: TGTGCCAGTAGTATGGGGGGCCTAGTCAATCAGCCCCAGCATTTT.

This clonotype was detected many times. The chain carries TRBV28 and TRBJ2-7; 10 positions agree with TRBD1. Germline loops: CDR1 MDHEN, CDR2 SYDVKM. The CDR3 spans 19 residues. After removal of 1 base from V and 6 bases from J, the junction contained 18 bases not matched to a gene. CDR3 protein: CASSLSRRYRQGALSEQYF. For the CDR3, the DNA is TGTGCCAGCAGTTTATCACGGCGATACCGACAGGGGGCTTTAAGCGAGCAGTACTTC. Using reference TRBV28 and TRBJ2-7 for the parts outside the CDR3, the full variable domain is DVKVTQSSRYLVKRTGEKVFLECVQDMDHENMFWYRQDPGLGLRLIYFSYDVKMKEKGDIPEGYSVSREKKERFSLILESASTNQTSMYLCASSLSRRYRQGALSEQYFGPGTRLTVT.

This clonotype came up many times. The CDR3: CASSLQGAEVQETQYF. The CDR3 nucleotides are TGTGCCAGCAGCCTACAGGGGGCAGAGGTCCAAGAGACCCAGTACTTC. V usage is TRBV11-2 and J usage is TRBJ2-5, with TRBD1 matching over 9 bases. The germline gives CDR1 SGHAT, CDR2 FQNNGV. The CDR3 sequence is 16 residues long. J lost 1 base, V lost 5 bases, and 8 bases had no gene match.

The gene calls are TRBV20-1 and TRBJ1-2; 9 bases align to TRBD1. The CDR3 runs to 15 residues. After removal of 1 base from V and 4 bases from J, the junction contained 7 bases not matched to a gene. Germline V CDR1 and CDR2: DFQATT, SNEGSKA (reference sequence). Written as DNA, the CDR3 is TGCAGTGCTAGAGCCCAAGGACAGGGGATCTATGGCTACACCTTC. This gives the protein CSARAQGQGIYGYTF.

This clonotype has ten or more counts. V gene TRBV28 combines with J gene TRBJ2-7; TRBD1 matches 9 bases. Germline CDR1 is MDHEN and CDR2 is SYDVKM. Losses at the gene ends were 6 bases for V and 1 base for J; bases not matched to a gene: 7. The CDR3 runs to 15 residues. CDR3 bases: TGTGCCAGCAGCTCAGACAGGGGGTGGTCCTACGAGCAGTACTTC. Protein: CASSSDRGWSYEQYF. The full variable domain, completed using reference TRBV28 and TRBJ2-7, is DVKVTQSSRYLVKRTGEKVFLECVQDMDHENMFWYRQDPGLGLRLIYFSYDVKMKEKGDIPEGYSVSREKKERFSLILESASTNQTSMYLCASSSDRGWSYEQYFGPGTRLTVT.

This clonotype was counted ten times or more. The J gene is TRBJ2-7, the V gene TRBV11-2; the match to TRBD1 covers 9 bases. The CDR3 spans 16 residues. The J segment lost 1 base and the V segment lost 3 bases, leaving 7 bases of the junction unmatched. Germline loops: CDR1 SGHAT, CDR2 FQNNGV. The CDR3 DNA follows: TGTGCCAGCAGCTTGGGAAGACAGGGGGGATCCTACGAGCAGTACTTC. Residues: CASSLGRQGGSYEQYF.

The chain employs TRBV7-2 and TRBJ2-7, with a weak D call TRBD2 (7 bases). Germline-derived CDR1 and CDR2 are SGHTA and FQGNSA. The CDR3 totals 12 residues. V lost 5 bases and J lost 6, with 11 bases in between. CDR3 in amino acids: CASSRGAGEQYF. The CDR3 coding sequence is TGTGCCAGCAGCCGGGGGGCCGGCGAGCAGTACTTC.

The J gene is TRBJ1-5, the V gene TRBV12-3 or TRBV12-4, with TRBD1 as a possible D gene (6 bases). V lost 10 bases, J lost 14 bases, and 24 bases lay in between. The CDR3 is made up of 13 amino acids. DNA of the CDR3: TGTGCCACTAATCCCCCCGGGGAGTCAGGGGAGCATTTT. This translates into CATNPPGESGEHF.

This clonotype was observed a few times. This sequence joins TRBV11-2 and TRBJ2-5; TRBD2 matches at 8 bases. V shed 6 bases, J shed 2 bases, and the junction held 17 bases outside the gene matches. The CDR3 is 18 amino acids. Germline V lookup: CDR1 SGHAT, CDR2 FQNNGV. The CDR3 DNA sequence: TGTGCCAGCAGTGGCGCCGGGAGGGGTTCGCCAACTCAAGAGACCCAGTACTTC. Amino acid sequence: CASSGAGRGSPTQETQYF.

Only a few counts were recorded for this clonotype. The chain uses TRBV29-1 and TRBJ2-2, with 9 bases lining up with TRBD2. V was pared by 5 bases and J by 5 bases, with 6 bases of the junction left unmatched. Germline CDR1 and CDR2: SQVTM and ANQGSEA. CDR3 length equals 14 residues. CDR3 bases: TGCAGCGTTTCAGGACTAGCGAGAACCGGGGAGCTGTTTTTT. Protein: CSVSGLARTGELFF.

DNA for the CDR3: TGTGCCAGCAGGTCCCAAACTAGCGGGACCTCCTACGAGCAGTACTTC. Protein sequence: CASRSQTSGTSYEQYF. V usage is TRBV6-1 and J usage is TRBJ2-7, with 10 bases matching TRBD2. V lost 6 bases to trimming and J lost 0 bases; unmatched junction nucleotides: 8. This CDR3 spans 16 amino acids. CDR1 MNHNS and CDR2 SASEGT come from the germline V gene.

The sample holds a few counts of this clonotype. CDR3 sequence: CASGGAGVSRETQYF. The CDR3 DNA follows: TGTGCTAGTGGAGGGGCGGGAGTGAGCCGAGAGACCCAGTACTTC. The rearrangement uses TRBV12-5 and TRBJ2-5, with TRBD2 matching over 7 bases. Germline V gene sequence: CDR1 LGHNT, CDR2 FRNRAP. Losses at the gene ends were 6 bases for V and 4 bases for J; bases not matched to a gene: 11. This CDR3 has 15 amino acids. Looking up the rest from reference TRBV12-5 and TRBJ2-5 gives the full variable domain: DARVTQTPRHKVTEMGQEVTMRCQPILGHNTVFWYRQTMMQGLELLAYFRNRAPLDDSGMPKDRFSAEMPDATLATLKIQPSEPRDSAVYFCASGGAGVSRETQYFGPGTRLLVL.

This clonotype turned up a few times. The chain couples TRBV29-1 to TRBJ1-1; 8 bases fit TRBD1. Germline lookup yields CDR1 SQVTM and CDR2 ANQGSEA. V trimming: 4 bases; J trimming: 3 bases; junction bases outside the gene matches: 4. This CDR3 has 13 amino acids. CDR3 coding DNA: TGCAGCGTTGCAGGGGGCGACCACACTGAAGCTTTCTTT. It encodes CSVAGGDHTEAFF.

This clonotype was detected once. V and J are TRBV7-9 and TRBJ2-3, with D possibly being TRBD2 (6 bases). CDR3 length equals 16 residues. Germline V CDR1 and CDR2: SEHNR, FQNEAQ (reference sequence). Between the trimmed V and J ends, which lost 1 base and 2 bases, there was a span of 13 bases. This chain's CDR3 is CASSLGERVHTDTQYF. As DNA, the CDR3 is TGTGCCAGCAGCTTAGGAGAGCGGGTCCACACAGATACGCAGTATTTT.

The genes are TRBV19 and TRBJ1-2, with 8 bases that match TRBD1. The CDR3 is 13 amino acids. Germline assignment: CDR1 LNHDA and CDR2 SQIVND (reference sequence). Unmatched junction bases numbered 7, after V lost 7 bases and J lost 6 bases. The CDR3 DNA sequence: TGTGCCAGTAACAACAGGGGGTTCCATGGCTACACCTTC. This encodes CASNNRGFHGYTF.

This clonotype was found many times. V and J are TRBV3-1 and TRBJ1-1, with 10 nucleotides matching TRBD1. The CDR3 is 16 residues long. Per the germline V gene, CDR1 is LGHDT and CDR2 is YNNKEL (reference sequence). J gave up 4 bases and V 3 bases, and 8 bases lay outside the gene matches. The CDR3 region is CASSHRDRGRATEAFF. The CDR3 region has the DNA TGTGCCAGCAGCCACCGGGACAGGGGAAGGGCCACTGAAGCTTTCTTT.